The clone carrying this TCR beta chain was picked up many times. The antigen remains undetermined. Trimming at V came to 6 bases and at J to 4 bases, leaving 13 bases not matched to a gene. Germline CDR1 reads MNHEY; CDR2 reads SMNVEV (reference sequence). The length of the CDR3 is 17 residues. Hyperthyroidism was newly diagnosed in patients aged 18 to 65 (duration under 2 months). There were TCR beta CDR3 regions amplified from RNA transcripts. A first-round RT-PCR of the TCR CDR3 used the HTBI primer set. Each CDR3 protein is one row after TCRdb ran MiXCR on the multiplex PCR reads. The table has more than 450,000 distinct CDR3 sequences, approximately 15% seen once. The data were obtained in a study of T cells in Graves' hyperthyroidism and ophthalmopathy. Study-wide points: Model predictions of ophthalmopathy came a median about six months before onset. Blood also held most thyroid clonotypes expanded beyond 0.001. Ophthalmopathy was told apart from stable hyperthyroidism by a 13 V-J model.

This sequence joins TRBV27 and TRBJ2-5; TRBD2 matches 11 bases. The sample was blood. The clonotype was recovered from a woman in her 40s with Graves' hyperthyroidism. The CDR3 here is CASSLTPSGGPRETQYF. DNA of the CDR3: TGTGCCAGCAGCCTAACCCCTAGCGGGGGGCCAAGAGAGACCCAGTACTTC.